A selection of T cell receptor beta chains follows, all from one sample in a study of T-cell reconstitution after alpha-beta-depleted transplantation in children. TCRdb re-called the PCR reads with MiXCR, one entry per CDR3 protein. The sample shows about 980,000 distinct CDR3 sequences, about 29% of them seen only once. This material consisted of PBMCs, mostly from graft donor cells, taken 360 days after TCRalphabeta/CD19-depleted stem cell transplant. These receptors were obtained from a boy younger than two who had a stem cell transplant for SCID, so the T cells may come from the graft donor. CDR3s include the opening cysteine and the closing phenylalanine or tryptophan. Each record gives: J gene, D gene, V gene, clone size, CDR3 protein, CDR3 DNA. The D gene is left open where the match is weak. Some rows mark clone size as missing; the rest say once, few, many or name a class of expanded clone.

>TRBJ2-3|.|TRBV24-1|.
CATSDWPPGPTTQYF
TGTGCCACCAGTGATTGGCCACCGGGACCAACCACGCAGTATTTT
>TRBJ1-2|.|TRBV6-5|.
CASSSEGIDGYTF
TGTGCCAGCAGTTCCGAGGGAATCGATGGCTACACCTTC
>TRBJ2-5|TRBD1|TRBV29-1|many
CSVDRDLNQETQYF
TGCAGCGTCGACAGGGACCTAAACCAAGAGACCCAGTACTTC
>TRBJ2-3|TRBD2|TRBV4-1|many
CASSLETSGGRDTQYF
TGCGCCAGCAGCCTAGAGACTAGCGGGGGTCGCGATACGCAGTATTTT
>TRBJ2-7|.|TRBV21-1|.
CASSPVSGGEQYF
TGTGCCAGCAGCCCTGTTAGCGGGGGCGAGCAGTACTTC
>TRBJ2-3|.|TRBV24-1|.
CATSDPRDRRDTQYF
TGTGCCACCAGTGACCCGCGGGACCGGCGGGATACGCAGTATTTT
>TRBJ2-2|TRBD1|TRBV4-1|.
CASSRLQGLHTGELFF
TGCGCCAGCAGCCGACTACAGGGGCTGCACACCGGGGAGCTGTTTTTT
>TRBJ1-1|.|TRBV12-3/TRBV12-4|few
CASSLRGTSNTEAFF
TGTGCCAGCAGTCTACGGGGTACGTCGAACACTGAAGCTTTCTTT
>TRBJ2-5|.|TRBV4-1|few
CASSQEMRDQETQYF
TGCGCCAGCAGCCAAGAGATGCGGGACCAAGAGACCCAGTACTTC
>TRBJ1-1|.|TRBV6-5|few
CATIMNTEAFF
TGTGCCACCATTATGAACACTGAAGCTTTCTTT
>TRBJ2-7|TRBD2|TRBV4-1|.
CASSQSGLAGYEQYF
TGCGCCAGCAGCCAGTCCGGACTAGCGGGGTACGAGCAGTACTTC
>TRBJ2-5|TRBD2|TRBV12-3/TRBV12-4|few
CASSLPGLARETQYF
TGTGCCAGCAGCCTGCCGGGACTAGCTCGAGAGACCCAGTACTTC
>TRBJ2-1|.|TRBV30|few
CAWSVRAGDEQFF
TGTGCCTGGAGTGTACGGGCAGGGGACGAGCAGTTCTTC
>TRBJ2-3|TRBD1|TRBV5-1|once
CASSLLGQEGDTQYF
TGCGCCAGCAGCTTGCTGGGACAGGAAGGGGATACGCAGTATTTT
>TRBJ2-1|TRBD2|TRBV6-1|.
CASSTTHPGTSGRHNEQFF
TGTGCCAGCAGTACCACACATCCCGGGACTAGCGGGAGGCACAATGAGCAGTTCTTC
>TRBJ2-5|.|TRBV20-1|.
CSAREARQETQYF
TGCAGTGCTAGAGAAGCCCGGCAAGAGACCCAGTACTTC
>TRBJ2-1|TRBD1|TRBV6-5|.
CASSYSTGLEQFF
TGTGCCAGCAGTTACTCGACAGGGCTTGAGCAGTTCTTC
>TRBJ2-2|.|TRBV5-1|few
CASSRRGPNTGELFF
TGCGCCAGCAGCCGACGGGGGCCAAACACCGGGGAGCTGTTTTTT
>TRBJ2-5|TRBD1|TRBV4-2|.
CASSRTGGVGKAETQYF
TGTGCCAGCAGCCGCACAGGGGGCGTCGGGAAAGCGGAGACCCAGTACTTC
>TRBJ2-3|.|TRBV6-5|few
CASSYAASTDTQYF
TGTGCCAGCAGTTACGCGGCTAGCACAGATACGCAGTATTTT
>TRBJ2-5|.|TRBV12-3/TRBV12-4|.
CASSLRAAHHSLQETQYF
TGTGCCAGCAGTTTACGGGCCGCCCACCACAGCCTACAAGAGACCCAGTACTTC
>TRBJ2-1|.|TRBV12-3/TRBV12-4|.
CASCTGKLVRDNEQFF
TGTGCCAGCTGTACTGGGAAACTAGTCCGGGACAATGAGCAGTTCTTC
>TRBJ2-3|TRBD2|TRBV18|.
CASSFRLASDTQYF
TGTGCCAGCTCATTCAGACTAGCCTCAGATACGCAGTATTTT
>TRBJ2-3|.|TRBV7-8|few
CASSFSPINRARTDTQYF
TGTGCCAGCAGCTTTTCCCCGATTAACAGGGCGCGCACAGATACGCAGTATTTT
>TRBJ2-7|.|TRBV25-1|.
CASRGQILPYEQYF
TGTGCCAGCAGGGGACAAATACTACCATACGAGCAGTACTTC
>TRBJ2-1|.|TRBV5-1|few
CASSPGGLGTHEQFF
TGCGCCAGCAGCCCGGGCGGGCTCGGGACCCATGAGCAGTTCTTC
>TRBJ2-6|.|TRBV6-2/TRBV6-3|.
CASRNNRAGANVLTF
TGTGCCAGCAGAAATAACAGGGCTGGGGCCAACGTCCTGACTTTC
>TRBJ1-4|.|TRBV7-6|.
CASSPAGAARNEKLFF
TGTGCCAGCAGTCCGGCTGGTGCCGCGCGTAATGAAAAACTGTTTTTT
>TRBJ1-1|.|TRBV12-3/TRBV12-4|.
CASSPVRASEAFF
TGTGCCAGCTCCCCCGTAAGGGCGTCCGAAGCTTTCTTT
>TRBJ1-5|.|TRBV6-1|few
CASSPYRQVYQPQHF
TGTGCCAGCAGTCCCTATCGGCAGGTCTATCAGCCCCAGCATTTT
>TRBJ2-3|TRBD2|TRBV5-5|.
CARSWRGASGGADTQYF
TGTGCTAGGAGCTGGCGAGGGGCTAGCGGGGGGGCAGATACGCAGTATTTT
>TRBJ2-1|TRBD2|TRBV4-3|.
CASSLGLPSSYNEQFF
TGCGCCAGCAGCCTGGGACTACCCAGCTCCTACAATGAGCAGTTCTTC
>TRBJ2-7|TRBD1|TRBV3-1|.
CASSQDGTGGYEQYF
TGTGCCAGCAGCCAAGACGGGACAGGGGGCTACGAGCAGTACTTC
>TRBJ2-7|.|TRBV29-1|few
CSAGPNLGEQYF
TGCAGCGCGGGACCAAACCTTGGAGAGCAGTACTTC
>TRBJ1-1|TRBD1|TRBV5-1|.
CASRPPTGLNTEAFF
TGCGCCAGCAGGCCTCCGACAGGGTTGAACACTGAAGCTTTCTTT
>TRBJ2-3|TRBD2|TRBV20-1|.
CSAIRGETSPTTDTQYF
TGCAGTGCCATTAGGGGAGAGACTAGCCCAACCACAGATACGCAGTATTTT
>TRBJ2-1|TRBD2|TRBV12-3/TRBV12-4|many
CASSFSGGAHNEQFF
TGTGCCAGCAGTTTCAGCGGGGGGGCCCACAATGAGCAGTTCTTC
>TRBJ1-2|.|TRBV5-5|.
CASSYDGYGYTF
TGTGCCAGCAGCTATGACGGCTATGGCTACACCTTC
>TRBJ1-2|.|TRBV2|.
CASSERQGWYGYTF
TGTGCCAGCAGTGAACGGCAGGGTTGGTATGGCTACACCTTC
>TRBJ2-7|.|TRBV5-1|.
CASSATPGLKDYEQYF
TGCGCCAGCAGCGCGACTCCGGGGTTGAAGGACTACGAGCAGTACTTC
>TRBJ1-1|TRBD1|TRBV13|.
CASSLGEDRLNTEAFF
TGTGCCAGCAGCTTAGGCGAGGACAGGCTGAACACTGAAGCTTTCTTT
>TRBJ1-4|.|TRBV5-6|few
CASSFRENEKLFF
TGTGCCAGCAGCTTTCGTGAGAATGAAAAACTGTTTTTT
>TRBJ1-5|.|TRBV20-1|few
CSATDRYQPQHF
TGCAGTGCTACCGACAGATATCAGCCCCAGCATTTT
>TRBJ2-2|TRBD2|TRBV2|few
CASSERVREGTGELFF
TGTGCCAGCAGTGAAAGAGTCAGGGAGGGCACCGGGGAGCTGTTTTTT
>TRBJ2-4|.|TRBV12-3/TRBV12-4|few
CASETRSGFQYF
TGTGCCAGCGAGACAAGATCGGGGTTTCAGTACTTC